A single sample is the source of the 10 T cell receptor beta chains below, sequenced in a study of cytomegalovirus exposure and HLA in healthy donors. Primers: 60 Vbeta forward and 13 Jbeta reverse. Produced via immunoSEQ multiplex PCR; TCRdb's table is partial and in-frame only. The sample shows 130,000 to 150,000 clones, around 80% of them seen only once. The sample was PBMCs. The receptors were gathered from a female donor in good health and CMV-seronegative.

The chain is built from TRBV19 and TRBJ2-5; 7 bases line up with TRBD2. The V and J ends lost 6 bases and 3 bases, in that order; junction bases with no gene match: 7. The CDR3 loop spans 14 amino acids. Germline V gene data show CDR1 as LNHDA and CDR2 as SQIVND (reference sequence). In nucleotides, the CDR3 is TGTGCCAGTAGGAAAGGGAGGGGAGAAGAGACCCAGTACTTC. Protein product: CASRKGRGEETQYF. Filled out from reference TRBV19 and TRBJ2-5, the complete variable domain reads DGGITQSPKYLFRKEGQNVTLSCEQNLNHDAMYWYRQDPGQGLRLIYYSQIVNDFQKGDIAEGYSVSREKKESFPLTVTSAQKNPTAFYLCASRKGRGEETQYFGPGTRLLVL.

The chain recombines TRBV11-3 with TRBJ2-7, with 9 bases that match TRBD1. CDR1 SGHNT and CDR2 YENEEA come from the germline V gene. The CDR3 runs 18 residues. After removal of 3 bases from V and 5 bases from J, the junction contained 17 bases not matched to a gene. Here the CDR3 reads CASSLGLPDGTGIDEQYF. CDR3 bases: TGTGCCAGCAGCTTGGGACTGCCCGACGGGACAGGGATAGACGAGCAGTACTTC.

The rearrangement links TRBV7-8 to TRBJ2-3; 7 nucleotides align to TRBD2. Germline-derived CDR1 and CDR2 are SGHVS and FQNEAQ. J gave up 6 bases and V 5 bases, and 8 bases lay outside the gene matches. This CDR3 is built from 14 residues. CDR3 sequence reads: CASSRGDSRDTQYF. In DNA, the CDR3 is TGTGCCAGCAGCCGGGGGGACTCTCGGGATACGCAGTATTTT.

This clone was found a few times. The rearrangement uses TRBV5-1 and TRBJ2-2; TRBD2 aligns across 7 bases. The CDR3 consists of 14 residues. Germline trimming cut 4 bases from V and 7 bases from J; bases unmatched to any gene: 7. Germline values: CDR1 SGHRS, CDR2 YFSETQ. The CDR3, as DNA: TGCGCCAGCAGCCTCGACGGGGGGAGCGGGGAGCTGTTTTTT. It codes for CASSLDGGSGELFF.

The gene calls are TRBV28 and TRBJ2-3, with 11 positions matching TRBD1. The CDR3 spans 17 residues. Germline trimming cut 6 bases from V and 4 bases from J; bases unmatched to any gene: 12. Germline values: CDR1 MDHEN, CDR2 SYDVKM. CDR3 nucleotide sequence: TGTGCCAGCAGCCTTCTCCGGCCGGGACAGGGGGCAGATACGCAGTATTTT. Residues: CASSLLRPGQGADTQYF.

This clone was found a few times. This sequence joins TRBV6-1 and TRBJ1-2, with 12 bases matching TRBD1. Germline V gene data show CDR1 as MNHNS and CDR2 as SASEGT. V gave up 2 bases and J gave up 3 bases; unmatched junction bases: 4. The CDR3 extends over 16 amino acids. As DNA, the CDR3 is TGTGCCAGCAGTGAAAGGGGGACAGGGGGCTACTATGGCTACACCTTC. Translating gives CASSERGTGGYYGYTF.

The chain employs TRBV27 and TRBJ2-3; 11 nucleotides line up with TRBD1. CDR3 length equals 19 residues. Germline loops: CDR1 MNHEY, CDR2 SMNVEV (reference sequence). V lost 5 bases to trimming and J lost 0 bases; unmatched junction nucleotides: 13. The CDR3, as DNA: TGTGCCAGCAGTGTAGCCGGGACAGGGGGTGGATTTAGCACAGATACGCAGTATTTT. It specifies CASSVAGTGGGFSTDTQYF.

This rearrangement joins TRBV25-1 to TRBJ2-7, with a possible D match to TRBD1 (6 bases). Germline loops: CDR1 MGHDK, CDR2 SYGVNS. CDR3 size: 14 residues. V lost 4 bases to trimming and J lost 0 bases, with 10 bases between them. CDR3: CASSGGTLSYEQYF. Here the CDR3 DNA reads TGTGCCAGCAGTGGGGGGACACTCTCCTACGAGCAGTACTTC.

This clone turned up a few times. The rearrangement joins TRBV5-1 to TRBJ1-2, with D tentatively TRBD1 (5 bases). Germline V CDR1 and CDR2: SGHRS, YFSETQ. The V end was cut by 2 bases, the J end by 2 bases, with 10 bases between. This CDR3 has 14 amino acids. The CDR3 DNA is TGCGCCAGCAGCTTCGGCGGGGGGAACTATGGCTACACCTTC. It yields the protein CASSFGGGNYGYTF.

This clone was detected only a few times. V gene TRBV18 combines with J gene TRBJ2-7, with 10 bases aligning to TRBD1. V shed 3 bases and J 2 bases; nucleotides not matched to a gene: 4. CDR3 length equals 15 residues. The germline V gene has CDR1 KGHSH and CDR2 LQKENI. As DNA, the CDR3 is TGTGCCAGCTCACCGGATGGACAGGGGGCCTACGAGCAGTACTTC. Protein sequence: CASSPDGQGAYEQYF.